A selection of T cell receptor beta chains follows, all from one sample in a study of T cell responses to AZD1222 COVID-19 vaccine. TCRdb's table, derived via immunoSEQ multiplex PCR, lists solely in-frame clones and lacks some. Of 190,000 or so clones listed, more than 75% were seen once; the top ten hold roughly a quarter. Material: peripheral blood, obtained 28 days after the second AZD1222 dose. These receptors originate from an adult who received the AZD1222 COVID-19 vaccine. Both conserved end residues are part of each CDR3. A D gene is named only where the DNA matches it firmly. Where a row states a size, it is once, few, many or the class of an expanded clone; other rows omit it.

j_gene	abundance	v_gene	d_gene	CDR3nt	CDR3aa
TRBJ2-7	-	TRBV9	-	TGTGCCAGCAGCACACACACAGGGCACGAGCAGTACTTC	CASSTHTGHEQYF
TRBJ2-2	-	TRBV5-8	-	TGTGCCAGCAGCTCGAAGAGGACCGGGGAGCTGTTTTTT	CASSSKRTGELFF
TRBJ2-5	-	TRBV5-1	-	TGCGCCAGCAGCTTCGCAGGGGAGGGGGAGACCCAGTACTTC	CASSFAGEGETQYF
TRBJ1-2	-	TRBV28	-	TGTGCCAGCACTTTCCTCGGGGGCTACACCTTC	CASTFLGGYTF
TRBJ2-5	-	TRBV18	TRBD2	TGTGCCAGCTCACCAAGGAGGCGGGAGGAGACCCAGTACTTC	CASSPRRREETQYF
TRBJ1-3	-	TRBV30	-	TGTGCCTGGACCCAAGGGGGAGGTGGTTTCTCTGGAAACACCATATATTTT	CAWTQGGGGFSGNTIYF
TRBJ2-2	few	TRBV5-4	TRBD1	TGTGCCAGCAGCCGGCCCGGGACAGGGGGAGGAACCGGGGAGCTGTTTTTT	CASSRPGTGGGTGELFF
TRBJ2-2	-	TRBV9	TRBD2	TGTGCCAGCAGCGCAAGACTAGCGGGAGACACCGGGGAGCTGTTTTTT	CASSARLAGDTGELFF
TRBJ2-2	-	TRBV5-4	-	TGTGCCAGCAGCTTGGGGGTAGCGCGCGCGAACACCGGGGAGCTGTTTTTT	CASSLGVARANTGELFF
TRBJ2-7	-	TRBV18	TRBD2	TGTGCCAGCTCACCGTTGCCCTCTAGCGGGAGCACCTACGAGCAGTACTTC	CASSPLPSSGSTYEQYF
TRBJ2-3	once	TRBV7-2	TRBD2	TGTGCCAGCAGATGGGGCGGGGCGGGAGTTTCGGATACGCAGTATTTT	CASRWGGAGVSDTQYF
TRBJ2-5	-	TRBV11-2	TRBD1	TGTGCCAGCACTCTAGGCTCGGGACAGAATCAAGAGACCCAGTACTTC	CASTLGSGQNQETQYF
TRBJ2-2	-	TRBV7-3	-	TGTGCCAGCAGCTTACCCCCTGGGGAGCTGTTTTTT	CASSLPPGELFF
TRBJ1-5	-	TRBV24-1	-	TGTGCCACCAGTCCCAAGGGGGGCAATCAGCCCCAGCATTTT	CATSPKGGNQPQHF
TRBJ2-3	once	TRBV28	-	TGTGCCAGCAGCCGCTGGGGGAGGAGCCCAGATACGCAGTATTTT	CASSRWGRSPDTQYF
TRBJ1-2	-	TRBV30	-	TGTGCCTGGAGTGTAACTAGAGGCACCTATGGCTACACCTTC	CAWSVTRGTYGYTF
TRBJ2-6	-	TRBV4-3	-	TGCGCCAGCAGCCAGGAGGGGAGCGGGGCCAACGTCCTGACTTTC	CASSQEGSGANVLTF
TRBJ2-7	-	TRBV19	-	TGTGCCAGACCCCCGAGAGGGGATCACGAGCAGTACTTC	CARPPRGDHEQYF
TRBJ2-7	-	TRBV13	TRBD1	TGTGCCAGCAGCCCAATCCCTTTCGGGACAGGGGAAAAGGAAAACGAGCAGTACTTC	CASSPIPFGTGEKENEQYF
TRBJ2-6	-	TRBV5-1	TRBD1	TGCGCCAGCAGGCGGGACAGGGGGTCCGGGGCCAACGTCCTGACTTTC	CASRRDRGSGANVLTF
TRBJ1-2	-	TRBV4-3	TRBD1	TGCGCCAGCAGCCGAACAATAAGCGACAGGGGCGGAGACTATGGCTACACCTTC	CASSRTISDRGGDYGYTF
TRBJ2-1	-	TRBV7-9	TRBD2	TGTGCCAGCAGCTCCGGTGCTAGCGGGAGAAATGAGCAGTTCTTC	CASSSGASGRNEQFF
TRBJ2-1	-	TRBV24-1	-	TGTGCCACCAGTGCCTTCTTTCCCAATGAGCAGTTCTTC	CATSAFFPNEQFF
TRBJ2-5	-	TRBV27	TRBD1	TGTGCCAGCCTAGGGACAGGGGGTGGGGAGACCCAGTACTTC	CASLGTGGGETQYF
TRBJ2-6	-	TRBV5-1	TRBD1	TGCGCCAGCAGCTTGGGGGACAGGGCCAACTCTGGGGCCAACGTCCTGACTTTC	CASSLGDRANSGANVLTF
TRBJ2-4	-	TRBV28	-	TGTGCCAGTTTAGAACAGGGACGATTAGCCAAAAACATTCAGTACTTC	CASLEQGRLAKNIQYF
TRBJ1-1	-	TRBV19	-	TGTGCCAGTAGCGTTGGGGGAGCGAACACTGAAGCTTTCTTT	CASSVGGANTEAFF
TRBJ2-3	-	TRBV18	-	TGTGCCAGCCACGGGGCGGATACGCAGTATTTT	CASHGADTQYF
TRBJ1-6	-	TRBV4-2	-	TGTGCCAGCAGCCACCCGGACAGTTCACCCCTCCACTTT	CASSHPDSSPLHF
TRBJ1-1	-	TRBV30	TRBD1	TGTGCCGGCACGGGACAGACGGGGTCTGAAGCTTTCTTT	CAGTGQTGSEAFF
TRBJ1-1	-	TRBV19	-	TGTGCCAGTAGTACACCACTCAGGCCCTCCACTGAAGCTTTCTTT	CASSTPLRPSTEAFF
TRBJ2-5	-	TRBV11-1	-	TGTGCCAGCAGCCCCAGGGGCAGAGGGGAGACCCAGTACTTC	CASSPRGRGETQYF
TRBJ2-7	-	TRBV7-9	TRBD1	TGTGCCAGCAGCCCCGGTATAGGGACAGTCTCCTACGAGCAGTACTTC	CASSPGIGTVSYEQYF